This TCR beta chain was documented in a study of blood T cells in healthy people across ages. This clonotype has a handful of counts. Being one base from a much bigger clone, this may be a read error. A second about 6 to 11 cycle PCR used barcoded and J-beta primers. TCRdb ran MiXCR on the 5' RACE reads and lists one entry per CDR3 protein. This sample carries over 700,000 distinct CDR3 sequences, roughly 25% of them seen once, and the ten largest clones take 9.4%. In germline, CDR1 is SNHLY, CDR2 FYNNEI. Trimming took off 6 bases at V and 1 base at J, with 9 bases between the two ends. CDR3 size: 13 residues. Per-sample PBMC isolation yielded at least 7 million cells. The same data also contributed to another study, on T cells of mothers and their children. That study reports: In this cohort, donors were three healthy Caucasian mothers plus their six children. Each 15 ul cDNA reaction used roughly 1.6 ug RNA; all RNA was used. With unrelated pairs as the comparison, related mother-child pairs had a slightly higher overlap that was not significant.

The chain combines TRBV2 with TRBJ1-1; a weak D match, TRBD1 (6 bases). The sequenced sample was blood. The sequence derives from a boy between 10 and 17 years old in good health. The CDR3 DNA reads TGTGCCAGCAGACCGACAGGGAACACTGAAGCTTTCTTT. Protein product: CASRPTGNTEAFF.